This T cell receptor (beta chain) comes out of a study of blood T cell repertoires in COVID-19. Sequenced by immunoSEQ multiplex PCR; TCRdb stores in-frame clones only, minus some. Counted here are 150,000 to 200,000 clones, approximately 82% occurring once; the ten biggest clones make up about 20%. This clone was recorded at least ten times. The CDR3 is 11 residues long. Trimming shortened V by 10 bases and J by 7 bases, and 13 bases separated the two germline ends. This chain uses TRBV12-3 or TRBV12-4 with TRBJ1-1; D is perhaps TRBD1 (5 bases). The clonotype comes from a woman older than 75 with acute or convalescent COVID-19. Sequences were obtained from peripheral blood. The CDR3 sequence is CATYSGGEAFF. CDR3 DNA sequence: TGTGCCACCTACTCGGGGGGTGAAGCTTTCTTT.